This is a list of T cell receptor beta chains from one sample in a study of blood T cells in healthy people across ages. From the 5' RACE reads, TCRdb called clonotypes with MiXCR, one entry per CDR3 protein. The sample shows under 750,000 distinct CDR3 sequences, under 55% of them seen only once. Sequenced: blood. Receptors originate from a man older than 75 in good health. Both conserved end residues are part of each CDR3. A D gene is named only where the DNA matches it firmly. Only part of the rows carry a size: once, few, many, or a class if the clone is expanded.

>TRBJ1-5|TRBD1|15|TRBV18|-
CASSPSTGGNQPQHF
TGTGCCAGCTCACCTTCGACAGGGGGGAATCAGCCCCAGCATTTT
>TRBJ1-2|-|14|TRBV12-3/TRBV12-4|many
CASSLGATNYGYTF
TGTGCCAGCAGCCTGGGGGCCACTAACTATGGCTACACCTTC
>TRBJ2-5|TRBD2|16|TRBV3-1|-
CASSQDPAGAAETQYF
TGTGCCAGCAGCCAAGATCCAGCGGGAGCCGCTGAGACCCAGTACTTC
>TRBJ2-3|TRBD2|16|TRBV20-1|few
CSAQQGALAGSNTQYF
TGCAGTGCTCAACAGGGAGCACTAGCGGGATCAAATACGCAGTATTTT
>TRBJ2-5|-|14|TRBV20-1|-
CSARLAEIQETQYF
TGCAGTGCTAGATTAGCGGAGATTCAAGAGACCCAGTACTTC
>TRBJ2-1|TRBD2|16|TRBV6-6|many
CASISRVGPSGNEQFF
TGTGCCAGCATTTCGAGGGTGGGTCCTAGCGGCAATGAGCAGTTCTTC
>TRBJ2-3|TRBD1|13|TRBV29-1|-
CSVDRASTDTQYF
TGCAGCGTAGACAGGGCAAGCACAGATACGCAGTATTTT
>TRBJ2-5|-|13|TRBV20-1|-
CSATQTLQETQYF
TGCAGTGCTACCCAGACATTACAAGAGACCCAGTACTTC
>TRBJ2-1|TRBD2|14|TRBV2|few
CASLLLTSEGEQFF
TGTGCCAGCCTCCTATTGACTAGCGAGGGTGAGCAGTTCTTC
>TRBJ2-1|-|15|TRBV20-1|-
CSARDARGRRNEQFF
TGCAGTGCTAGAGATGCCCGAGGGAGGAGAAATGAGCAGTTCTTC
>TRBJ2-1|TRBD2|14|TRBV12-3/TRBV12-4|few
CASRPGLAGREQFF
TGTGCCAGCAGGCCGGGACTAGCGGGCCGTGAGCAGTTCTTC
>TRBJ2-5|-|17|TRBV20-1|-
CSARHTGFSDYEETQYF
TGCAGTGCTAGACATACAGGGTTTAGCGACTACGAAGAGACCCAGTACTTC
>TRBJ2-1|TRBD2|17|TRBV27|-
CASSPTVLAGVYNEQFF
TGTGCCAGCAGTCCAACGGTACTAGCGGGGGTCTACAATGAGCAGTTCTTC
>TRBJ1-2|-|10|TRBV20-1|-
CSVDSDGYTF
TGCAGTGTTGACAGCGATGGCTACACCTTC
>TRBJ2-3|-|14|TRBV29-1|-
CSVDNRGVTDTQYF
TGCAGCGTTGATAATAGAGGGGTCACAGATACGCAGTATTTT
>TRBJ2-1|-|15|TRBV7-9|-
CASSLQGRSYNEQFF
TGTGCCAGCAGCCTCCAGGGGCGATCCTACAATGAGCAGTTCTTC
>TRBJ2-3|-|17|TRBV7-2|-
CASSLAGGTWATDTQYF
TGTGCCAGCAGCTTAGCGGGGGGTACATGGGCTACAGATACGCAGTATTTT
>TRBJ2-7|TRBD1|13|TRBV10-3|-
CAIRSGQSYEQYF
TGTGCCATCCGCTCGGGACAGTCCTACGAGCAGTACTTC
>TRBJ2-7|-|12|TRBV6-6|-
CASRADSYEQYF
TGTGCCAGCAGGGCGGACTCCTACGAGCAGTACTTC